Only one count was recorded for the clone carrying this T cell receptor (beta chain). The protocol was immunoSEQ multiplex PCR, while the TCRdb copy is restricted to in-frame clones and leaves out a portion. Of more than 200,000 clones listed, 70% to 90% were seen once; the top ten hold about 1.6%. This specimen comes from a study of blood T cell repertoires in COVID-19. The origin of this receptor is a woman in her fifties or sixties who had recovered from COVID-19. The sequencing input was PBMCs or T cells enriched from blood (not recorded which).

In nucleotides, the CDR3 is TGTGCCAGCAGGCCAGGACAGGGAGGTCAGCCCCAGCATTTT. Protein: CASRPGQGGQPQHF. The J gene is TRBJ1-5, the V gene TRBV28; 8 bases fit TRBD1. V shed 6 bases and J 6 bases; nucleotides not matched to a gene: 7. This CDR3 spans 14 amino acids. The V gene's germline CDR1 is MDHEN and CDR2 SYDVKM. Drawing the rest from reference TRBV28 and TRBJ1-5, the complete variable domain is DVKVTQSSRYLVKRTGEKVFLECVQDMDHENMFWYRQDPGLGLRLIYFSYDVKMKEKGDIPEGYSVSREKKERFSLILESASTNQTSMYLCASRPGQGGQPQHFGDGTRLSIL.